The 25 T cell receptor beta chains presented below share a single source sample, sequenced in a study of OX40 agonist ivuxolimab in advanced cancers. Clones were read by immunoSEQ multiplex PCR, and TCRdb kept only the in-frame ones, dropping some. The sample records about 58,000 clones, 80% to 90% being singletons. Sequencing was performed on CD4+ or CD8+ T cells sorted from blood, taken in a trial of the OX40 agonist ivuxolimab. The receptors stem from an adult with an advanced solid tumor such as melanoma, head and neck, liver or kidney cancer.

The chain joins TRBV2 to TRBJ2-1, with 14 bases lining up with TRBD2. Unmatched junction bases numbered 2, after V lost 6 bases and J lost 16 bases. Germline V gene sequence: CDR1 SNHLY, CDR2 FYNNEI. The CDR3 contains 11 residues. The CDR3 bases are TGTGCCAGCAGGGGACTAGCGGGAGACTTCTTC. This codes for CASRGLAGDFF.

This clone was seen only a few times. The genes are TRBV28 and TRBJ1-5; D gene unclear. CDR3 length: 11 residues. Germline lookup yields CDR1 MDHEN and CDR2 SYDVKM. V was pared by 8 bases and J by 7 bases, with 9 bases between. CDR3 amino acids: CASGSWQPQHF. CDR3 DNA: TGTGCCAGCGGGTCCTGGCAGCCCCAGCATTTT.

The chain uses TRBV5-1 and TRBJ2-1; 10 nucleotides agree with TRBD2. J lost 4 bases, V lost 3 bases, and 7 bases had no gene match. The germline V gene has CDR1 SGHRS and CDR2 YFSETQ. The CDR3 totals 16 residues. Here the CDR3 reads CASSSGTSERYNEQFF. As DNA, the CDR3 is TGCGCCAGCAGCTCGGGGACTAGCGAGAGATACAATGAGCAGTTCTTC.

CDR3 DNA: TGTGCCAGCAGTGGAGGGACAGGGGTGCAAGAGACCCAGTACTTC. It is translated as CASSGGTGVQETQYF. The V gene is TRBV2, the J gene TRBJ2-5; 10 bases map to TRBD1. The CDR3 totals 15 residues. J was trimmed by 2 bases and V by 4 bases; bases with no gene match: 4. Germline lookup yields CDR1 SNHLY and CDR2 FYNNEI.

The chain uses TRBV29-1 and TRBJ2-3, with 11 bases fitting TRBD2. The CDR3 is made up of 14 amino acids. The V gene end was trimmed by 8 bases and the J gene end by 2 bases; junction bases not matched to a gene: 6. Looked up from germline, CDR1 is SQVTM and CDR2 is ANQGSEA. The CDR3 DNA sequence: TGCAGCATATCTAGCGGGAGGATCACAGATACGCAGTATTTT. Its translation: CSISSGRITDTQYF.

This clone was seen more than once but under ten times. The chain is built from TRBV9 and TRBJ2-2; 9 positions match TRBD2. Trimming cost V 0 bases and J 7 bases; bases outside gene matches: 10. The length of the CDR3 is 17 residues. From germline, CDR1 is SGDLS and CDR2 YYNGEE. This CDR3 reads CASSVDLWREGGGELFF. CDR3 DNA: TGTGCCAGCAGCGTAGATTTGTGGCGGGAGGGCGGCGGGGAGCTGTTTTTT.

This clone showed up just a few times. The chain uses TRBV13 and TRBJ2-7; 8 positions match TRBD2. V shed 4 bases, J shed 5 bases, and the junction held 10 bases outside the gene matches. CDR1 is PRHDT and CDR2 is FYEKMQ in the germline V gene (reference sequence). The CDR3 has 15 residues. CDR3 sequence (DNA): TGTGCCAGCAGCTCTCTGTCGGTTAGCGGGGACGAGCAGTACTTC. Protein product: CASSSLSVSGDEQYF.

The chain employs TRBV4-3 and TRBJ1-1, with 8 positions matching TRBD1. The CDR3 consists of 15 residues. Losses at the gene ends were 1 base for V and 4 bases for J; bases not matched to a gene: 5. The germline V gene encodes CDR1 LGHNA and CDR2 YSLEER. CDR3 protein: CASSQGPTGGTEAFF. The CDR3 DNA follows: TGCGCCAGCAGCCAAGGGCCCACAGGGGGCACTGAAGCTTTCTTT.

This chain uses TRBV2 with TRBJ2-3; 9 bases match TRBD1. Germline assignment: CDR1 SNHLY and CDR2 FYNNEI. The CDR3 covers 16 residues. V dropped 6 bases and J dropped 6; count of bases not matched to a gene: 13. The DNA of the CDR3 is TGTGCCAGCAGAGGGCGGGACAGGGATTTTGTGGATACGCAGTATTTT. Amino acid sequence: CASRGRDRDFVDTQYF.

The chain combines TRBV7-3 with TRBJ2-6, with D maybe TRBD2 (5 bases). Germline CDR1 reads SGHTA; CDR2 reads FQGTGA. This CDR3 region has 15 residues. Trimming cost V 4 bases and J 3 bases, with 10 bases left between them. The CDR3 loop reads CASSSGVGGANVLTF. The CDR3 DNA is TGTGCCAGCAGCTCCGGGGTCGGTGGGGCCAACGTCCTGACTTTC.

The chain couples TRBV19 to TRBJ1-3; D not certain. V was clipped by 6 bases and J by 0 bases, with 9 bases between them. The CDR3 runs 14 residues. CDR1 is LNHDA, CDR2 SQIVND, per germline (reference sequence). The CDR3 protein is CASSPLGSGNTIYF. In nucleotides, the CDR3 is TGTGCCAGTAGCCCCCTCGGCTCTGGAAACACCATATATTTT.

This chain joins TRBV10-3 and TRBJ2-7, with 10 bases aligning to TRBD2. Germline CDR1 is ENHRY and CDR2 is SYGVKD. This CDR3 has 16 residues. V was pared by 3 bases and J by 2 bases, with 7 bases of the junction left unmatched. In DNA, the CDR3 is TGTGCCATCAGTGACCAACTAGCGGGAAGACCCTACGAGCAGTACTTC. It specifies CAISDQLAGRPYEQYF.

V gene TRBV6-1 combines with J gene TRBJ1-2; no definite D call. V was clipped by 0 bases and J by 6 bases, with 5 bases between them. Germline CDR1 is MNHNS and CDR2 is SASEGT. The CDR3 spans 12 residues. The CDR3 bases are TGTGCCAGCAGTGAAGCGAGTCATGGCTACACCTTC. Translation: CASSEASHGYTF.

The chain uses TRBV28 and TRBJ2-7; D unresolved. Germline V gives CDR1 MDHEN, CDR2 SYDVKM. V was shortened by 8 bases and J by 0 bases, with 14 bases between the two germline ends. The CDR3 runs to 14 residues. CDR3 residues: CASALPRSSYEQYF. The CDR3 bases are TGTGCCAGCGCGCTTCCTAGGAGCTCCTACGAGCAGTACTTC.

V gene TRBV10-3 combines with J gene TRBJ2-1, with D perhaps matching TRBD2 (5 bases). V dropped 4 bases and J dropped 7 bases, with 14 bases sitting between them. The CDR3 runs 14 residues. The V gene's germline CDR1 is ENHRY and CDR2 SYGVKD. CDR3 in DNA: TGTGCCATCAGTGCTAGCACATCCTGGAATGAGCAGTTCTTC. Encoded protein: CAISASTSWNEQFF.

The J gene is TRBJ1-1, the V gene TRBV5-1, with D perhaps TRBD1 (5 bases). The CDR3 is made up of 17 amino acids. Trimming stripped 4 bases from V and 5 bases from J, with 24 bases between. In germline, CDR1 is SGHRS, CDR2 YFSETQ. The CDR3 DNA is TGCGCCAGCAGCCATCGACCCGCCCCAGAGGGGCGGACTGAAGCTTTCTTT. Its protein product is CASSHRPAPEGRTEAFF.

The genes are TRBV7-6 and TRBJ1-1; no clear D. The germline V and J ends were trimmed by 4 bases and 4 bases, with 19 bases remaining between them. The CDR3 has 16 residues. From germline, CDR1 is SGHVS and CDR2 FNYEAQ. The CDR3 bases are TGTGCCAGCAGCTCAACCGGGCGTTCAACATCCACTGAAGCTTTCTTT. This translates into CASSSTGRSTSTEAFF.

The chain uses TRBV19 and TRBJ2-5; TRBD2 agrees at 8 bases. The CDR3 runs to 15 residues. J lost 4 bases, V lost 6 bases, and 10 bases had no gene match. The V gene's germline CDR1 is LNHDA and CDR2 SQIVND (reference sequence). The CDR3 sequence: CASSTGSLAGETQYF. The CDR3, as DNA: TGTGCCAGTAGCACTGGGTCTCTAGCGGGAGAGACCCAGTACTTC.

The chain has TRBV7-6 and TRBJ1-5; no firm D call. Trimming pared 1 base from V and 3 bases from J, leaving 7 bases between. CDR3 length: 14 residues. CDR1 and CDR2 (germline): SGHVS, FNYEAQ. In DNA form, the CDR3 reads TGTGCCAGCAGCTTAGGTTCGGTCAATCAGCCCCAGCATTTT. Translated: CASSLGSVNQPQHF.

This rearrangement joins TRBV29-1 to TRBJ2-7; D assignment may be TRBD1 or TRBD2 (5 bases each). Germline V CDR1 and CDR2: SQVTM, ANQGSEA. V was clipped by 3 bases and J by 5 bases, with 14 bases between them. The CDR3 totals 13 residues. Here the CDR3 reads CSVEAGQGDEQYF. The CDR3 bases are TGCAGCGTTGAGGCGGGCCAGGGCGACGAGCAGTACTTC.

Written as DNA, the CDR3 is TGTGCCAGCAGGGGACTAGCGGGAGATGAGACCCAGTACTTC. This gives the protein CASRGLAGDETQYF. The chain links TRBV6-4 to TRBJ2-5; the match to TRBD2 covers 14 bases. Trimming at V came to 6 bases and at J to 5 bases, leaving 2 bases not matched to a gene. The CDR3 loop spans 14 amino acids. The germline gives CDR1 MRHNA, CDR2 SNTAGT.

The V call is TRBV19, the J call TRBJ2-1; D ambiguous. V shed 2 bases and J shed 5 bases, with 7 bases lying between them. The V gene's germline CDR1 is LNHDA and CDR2 SQIVND (reference sequence). This CDR3 comprises 13 residues. CDR3 nucleotides: TGTGCCAGTAGTATAACCTTGAACAATGAGCAGTTCTTC. This sequence encodes CASSITLNNEQFF.

CDR3 sequence (DNA): TGCGCCAGCAGCTCAGGACAGCTCTACGAGCAGTACTTC. It yields the protein CASSSGQLYEQYF. V is TRBV5-1 and J is TRBJ2-7; tentative D call: TRBD1 (6 bases). The CDR3 runs 13 residues. Trimming stripped 3 bases from V and 3 bases from J, with 10 bases between. Germline V gene lookup returns CDR1 SGHRS and CDR2 YFSETQ.

The genes are TRBV4-1 and TRBJ2-7, with a tentative D call TRBD1 (6 bases). The germline V gene encodes CDR1 MGHRA and CDR2 YSYEKL. Trimming pared 6 bases from V and 1 base from J, leaving 16 bases between. The CDR3 is made up of 15 amino acids. The CDR3 loop is CASSRPGTSSYEQYF. CDR3 nucleotides: TGCGCCAGCAGTCGACCCGGGACATCATCCTACGAGCAGTACTTC.

The chain couples TRBV27 to TRBJ2-7; 7 bases match TRBD1. The V and J ends lost 6 bases and 4 bases, in that order; junction bases with no gene match: 9. The CDR3 is 14 residues long. Looked up from germline, CDR1 is MNHEY and CDR2 is SMNVEV (reference sequence). The CDR3 region is CASRKDRADYEQYF. The CDR3 nucleotides read TGTGCCAGCAGAAAAGACAGGGCAGATTACGAGCAGTACTTC.